The 28 T cell receptor beta chains listed next were all sequenced from one sample in a study of CD8 T cells in ankylosing spondylitis. These TCRs' antigens remain unknown. One entry per CDR3 protein, called by TCRdb with MiXCR from the 5' RACE reads. The sample lists just under 550,000 distinct CDR3 sequences; roughly an eighth were seen once. Study observations and caveats: Fewer than ten highly homologous variants made up a TCR beta motif that seemed to typify ankylosing spondylitis blood.

Sequences were obtained from blood, either unsorted or a sorted T cell fraction (not recorded which). These receptors were collected from a male donor with ankylosing spondylitis.

This clonotype was observed at least ten times. The J gene is TRBJ2-7, the V gene TRBV5-1; D not certain. V dropped 2 bases and J dropped 6 bases, with 6 bases sitting between them. CDR3 size: 11 residues. CDR1 is SGHRS and CDR2 is YFSETQ in the germline V gene. The CDR3 DNA reads TGCGCCAGCAGCTTTTCCGGCGAGCAGTACTTC. Encoded protein: CASSFSGEQYF.

The chain is built from TRBV10-1 and TRBJ2-7; D call uncertain. V lost 4 bases, J lost 2 bases, and 9 bases lay in between. The CDR3 is 13 residues long. CDR1 is WNHNN and CDR2 is SYGVQD in the germline V gene (reference sequence). DNA for the CDR3: TGCGCCAGCAGTGGGGCCAGTACCTACGAGCAGTACTTC. Translation: CASSGASTYEQYF.

The chain employs TRBV6-1 and TRBJ2-1, with 8 bases matching TRBD2. The CDR3 sequence is 16 residues long. The trim removed 6 bases at V and 4 bases at J, leaving 11 bases unmatched. CDR1 is MNHNS, CDR2 SASEGT, per germline. DNA for the CDR3: TGTGCCAGCAGCTCCGAGGGTAGCGGGGATTACAATGAGCAGTTCTTC. The encoded protein is CASSSEGSGDYNEQFF.

This clonotype was counted a few times. This sequence joins TRBV11-2 and TRBJ2-5; TRBD1 matches at 9 bases. This CDR3 spans 15 amino acids. Germline V CDR1 and CDR2: SGHAT, FQNNGV. V trimming: 5 bases; J trimming: 3 bases; junction bases outside the gene matches: 7. The CDR3: CASSVGDREKETQYF. The CDR3 region has the DNA TGTGCCAGCAGCGTCGGGGACAGGGAAAAAGAGACCCAGTACTTC.

This clonotype was observed a few times. The chain employs TRBV18 and TRBJ2-7; 11 positions agree with TRBD2. Losses at the gene ends were 2 bases for V and 6 bases for J; bases not matched to a gene: 3. Germline CDR1 is KGHSH and CDR2 is LQKENI. The CDR3 spans 14 residues. CDR3 in amino acids: CASSPTGTSGEQYV. The DNA of the CDR3 is TGTGCCAGCTCACCAACCGGGACTAGCGGCGAGCAGTACGTC.

This clonotype occurred a few times. The rearrangement joins TRBV10-2 to TRBJ2-1; no reliable D call. The germline CDR1 and CDR2 sequences are WSHSY and SAAADI. The V and J ends lost 6 bases and 7 bases respectively, with 13 bases between them. This CDR3 has 13 amino acids. The CDR3: CASRDLKFNEQFF. As DNA, the CDR3 is TGCGCCAGCAGAGATTTGAAATTTAATGAGCAGTTCTTC.

This clonotype occurred a few times. This chain joins TRBV6-2 or TRBV6-3 and TRBJ2-7; D call uncertain. This CDR3 spans 12 amino acids. Germline V gene lookup returns CDR1 MNHEY and CDR2 SVGEGT. V was cut by 4 bases and J by 4 bases, with 8 bases left in between. The CDR3 nucleotides are TGTGCCAGCAGTTCCTATTCTTACGAGCAGTACGTC. Translation gives CASSSYSYEQYV.

This clonotype occurred many times. This sequence joins TRBV4-1 and TRBJ1-1; TRBD1 is a possible D gene (5 bases). With 4 bases removed from V and 5 bases from J, the gap between germline ends came to 20 bases. The CDR3 spans 16 residues. CDR1 and CDR2 from the germline V gene are MGHRA and YSYEKL. For the CDR3, the DNA is TGCGCCAGCAGCCCAGATACAGGTTTTTTGCGAACTGAAGCTTTCTTT. Translation: CASSPDTGFLRTEAFF.

This rearrangement joins TRBV4-1 to TRBJ1-5; 7 bases agree with TRBD1. The CDR3 length is 14 residues. Per the germline V gene, CDR1 is MGHRA and CDR2 is YSYEKL. Trimming removed 5 bases from V and 4 bases from J; junction bases left unmatched: 5. The CDR3: CASSGGTDNQPQHF. Here the CDR3 DNA reads TGCGCCAGCAGCGGCGGGACAGATAATCAGCCCCAGCATTTT.

The chain combines TRBV15 with TRBJ2-1; D ambiguous. This CDR3 has 13 amino acids. Germline CDR1 reads LNHNV; CDR2 reads YYDKDF (reference sequence). V was cut by 3 bases and J by 6 bases, with 9 bases left in between. CDR3 amino acids: CATSSRTGNEQFF. DNA for the CDR3: TGTGCCACCAGCAGCAGAACGGGCAATGAGCAGTTCTTC.

This clonotype was seen only a few times. The chain joins TRBV15 to TRBJ2-7; 8 bases match TRBD2. The CDR3 has 15 residues. Germline V gene data show CDR1 as LNHNV and CDR2 as YYDKDF (reference sequence). V trimming: 1 base; J trimming: 0 bases; junction bases outside the gene matches: 2. CDR3 in amino acids: CATSRGTSGSYEQYF. CDR3 nucleotides: TGTGCCACCAGCAGAGGAACTAGCGGCTCCTACGAGCAGTACTTC.

The V call is TRBV7-8, the J call TRBJ2-1; D possibly matches TRBD1 or TRBD2 (6 bases each). Germline V gene sequence: CDR1 SGHVS, CDR2 FQNEAQ. The CDR3 spans 17 residues. V lost 5 bases and J 0 bases, leaving 17 bases between the germline ends. DNA of the CDR3: TGTGCCAGCAGCCCGAATGGGGGGCTAATCTCCTACAATGAGCAGTTCTTC. It yields the protein CASSPNGGLISYNEQFF.

This clonotype was seen only a few times. The rearrangement joins TRBV5-1 to TRBJ2-1; D may be TRBD2 (5 bases). Trimming stripped 1 base from V and 5 bases from J, with 10 bases between. Germline CDR1 and CDR2: SGHRS and YFSETQ. The CDR3 loop spans 14 amino acids. CDR3 residues: CASSLSGQHNEQFF. The CDR3 DNA sequence: TGCGCCAGCAGCTTGAGCGGCCAACACAATGAGCAGTTCTTC.

Only a few counts were recorded for this clonotype. V usage is TRBV18 and J usage is TRBJ2-3; D may be TRBD1 (6 bases). The CDR3 sequence is 15 residues long. From germline, CDR1 is KGHSH and CDR2 LQKENI. Trimming shortened V by 0 bases and J by 8 bases, and 15 bases separated the two germline ends. DNA of the CDR3: TGTGCCAGCTCACCACCCGGGACACACCGGGCTACGCAGTATTTT. Its protein is CASSPPGTHRATQYF.

At least ten counts were recorded for this clonotype. V is TRBV5-1 and J is TRBJ2-1, with a possible D match to TRBD2 (5 bases). Germline V gene data show CDR1 as SGHRS and CDR2 as YFSETQ. CDR3 length equals 15 residues. Trimming took 7 bases from V and 5 from J, leaving 19 bases between them. CDR3 sequence reads: CASARSGRSDNEQFF. The DNA of the CDR3 is TGCGCCAGCGCTCGGAGCGGCCGCTCGGACAATGAGCAGTTCTTC.

This clonotype was seen more than once but under ten times. This rearrangement joins TRBV7-9 to TRBJ1-5, with 8 bases matching TRBD1. The CDR3 has 17 amino acids. The germline V gene has CDR1 SEHNR and CDR2 FQNEAQ (reference sequence). After removal of 4 bases from V and 2 bases from J, the junction contained 10 bases not matched to a gene. The CDR3 DNA reads as TGTGCCAGCAGCTCGAGAAGACAGGGGAAAGGCAATCAGCCCCAGCATTTT. Translation gives CASSSRRQGKGNQPQHF.

This clonotype was seen a few times. The chain has TRBV20-1 and TRBJ2-1; 13 bases fit TRBD2. J was trimmed by 0 bases and V by 5 bases; bases with no gene match: 4. The CDR3 spans 16 residues. From germline, CDR1 is DFQATT and CDR2 SNEGSKA (reference sequence). CDR3 region: CSAPRTSGSSYNEQFF. CDR3 coding DNA: TGCAGTGCTCCACGGACTAGCGGGAGCTCCTACAATGAGCAGTTCTTC.

In its sample, this clonotype was seen a few times. The V gene is TRBV6-1, the J gene TRBJ1-5; D might be TRBD1 (5 bases). This CDR3 is 17 amino acids long. From germline, CDR1 is MNHNS and CDR2 SASEGT. Trimming removed 4 bases from V and 4 bases from J, with 20 bases in between. The CDR3 loop is CASSAWDSGKGNQPQHF. The CDR3 region has the DNA TGTGCCAGCAGTGCGTGGGATTCGGGAAAGGGGAATCAGCCCCAGCATTTT.

The genes are TRBV5-1 and TRBJ1-2, with 7 nucleotides matching TRBD1. Per the germline V gene, CDR1 is SGHRS and CDR2 is YFSETQ. The CDR3 length is 13 residues. V trimming: 5 bases; J trimming: 5 bases; junction bases outside the gene matches: 6. As DNA, the CDR3 is TGCGCCAGCAGGGCCGGGACAGTTTATGGCTACACCTTC. This codes for CASRAGTVYGYTF. Together with reference TRBV5-1 and TRBJ1-2, the CDR3 gives the full variable domain: KAGVTQTPRYLIKTRGQQVTLSCSPISGHRSVSWYQQTPGQGLQFLFEYFSETQRNKGNFPGRFSGRQFSNSRSEMNVSTLELGDSALYLCASRAGTVYGYTFGSGTRLTVV.

This clonotype showed up just a few times. V gene TRBV27 combines with J gene TRBJ2-1; D not certain. Germline V gene sequence: CDR1 MNHEY, CDR2 SMNVEV (reference sequence). The CDR3 is made up of 16 amino acids. Trimming stripped 6 bases from V and 0 bases from J, with 15 bases between. CDR3 nucleotide sequence: TGTGCCAGCAGCCTTCAACCCCCCAGCTCCTACAATGAGCAGTTCTTC. Translation: CASSLQPPSSYNEQFF.

The table lists this clonotype with many counts. The chain combines TRBV3-1 with TRBJ2-1; TRBD2 matches at 8 bases. This CDR3 comprises 15 residues. Germline V CDR1 and CDR2: LGHDT, YNNKEL (reference sequence). V dropped 0 bases and J dropped 4; count of bases not matched to a gene: 2. The CDR3 bases are TGTGCCAGCAGCCAAGAGCCTAGCGGGTACAATGAGCAGTTCTTC. Protein: CASSQEPSGYNEQFF.

This clonotype was counted between two and nine times. V gene TRBV9 combines with J gene TRBJ2-5; a weak D match, TRBD1 (7 bases). V was shortened by 2 bases and J by 6 bases, with 11 bases between the two germline ends. This CDR3 has 13 residues. CDR1 is SGDLS and CDR2 is YYNGEE in the germline V gene. The CDR3 nucleotides are TGTGCCAGCAGCGTCCCAGGGGGGCAGACCCAGTACTTC. Its protein product is CASSVPGGQTQYF.

The chain joins TRBV2 to TRBJ2-7; possible D gene TRBD1, 6 bases. CDR1 and CDR2 from the germline V gene are SNHLY and FYNNEI. The CDR3 spans 14 residues. V was pared by 5 bases and J by 1 base, with 12 bases between. In DNA, the CDR3 is TGTGCCAGCAGTTCAAGCAGGGGTTCCTACGAGCAGTACTTC. As protein: CASSSSRGSYEQYF.

This clonotype has only a few counts. The CDR3 DNA sequence: TGTGCCAGCAGCTTAGGGGGACCCTCGAGAGAGTACCAAGAGACCCAGTACTTC. It yields the protein CASSLGGPSREYQETQYF. This chain uses TRBV11-2 with TRBJ2-5; the D call may be TRBD1 or TRBD2 (5 bases each). V dropped 1 base and J dropped 0 bases, with 18 bases sitting between them. The CDR3 totals 18 residues. The V gene's germline CDR1 is SGHAT and CDR2 FQNNGV.

This clonotype occurred many times. The J gene is TRBJ2-7, the V gene TRBV5-1; a weak D match, TRBD2 (5 bases). The CDR3 contains 15 residues. V was clipped by 5 bases and J by 0 bases, with 15 bases between them. Germline-derived CDR1 and CDR2 are SGHRS and YFSETQ. CDR3 sequence reads: CASRVGDDYSYEQYV. The CDR3, as DNA: TGCGCCAGCAGGGTTGGGGATGACTACTCCTACGAGCAGTACGTC.

A few counts support this clonotype. The gene calls are TRBV5-1 and TRBJ2-1; D possibly corresponds to TRBD1 (5 bases). With 2 bases removed from V and 5 bases from J, the gap between germline ends came to 11 bases. In germline, CDR1 is SGHRS, CDR2 YFSETQ. CDR3 length equals 14 residues. CDR3 sequence reads: CASSFRAADNEQFF. The CDR3 nucleotides are TGCGCCAGCAGCTTCAGGGCAGCCGACAATGAGCAGTTCTTC.

Only a few counts were recorded for this clonotype. The gene calls are TRBV3-1 and TRBJ1-2; D is uncertain. The germline V gene has CDR1 LGHDT and CDR2 YNNKEL (reference sequence). The CDR3 extends over 15 amino acids. V dropped 0 bases and J dropped 6 bases, with 14 bases sitting between them. CDR3 sequence: CASSQEALPIHGYTF. Written as DNA, the CDR3 is TGTGCCAGCAGCCAAGAGGCCCTCCCTATCCATGGCTACACCTTC. The whole variable domain, remainder taken from reference TRBV3-1 and TRBJ1-2, is DTAVSQTPKYLVTQMGNDKSIKCEQNLGHDTMYWYKQDSKKFLKIMFSYNNKELIINETVPNRFSPKSPDKAHLNLHINSLELGDSAVYFCASSQEALPIHGYTFGSGTRLTVV.

The genes are TRBV12-3 or TRBV12-4 and TRBJ1-6, with 7 bases matching TRBD1. V shed 8 bases and J 9 bases; nucleotides not matched to a gene: 7. The CDR3 extends over 13 amino acids. The CDR3 loop is CASGRGRGSPLHF. Written as DNA, the CDR3 is TGTGCCAGCGGGAGGGGGCGCGGTTCACCCCTCCACTTT.